The 26 T cell receptor beta chains in this list originate from one sample, sequenced in a study of cytomegalovirus exposure and HLA in healthy donors. The PCR made use of 60 Vbeta and 13 Jbeta primers. Profiling relied on immunoSEQ multiplex PCR, and the TCRdb table lists in-frame clones only, not all of them. Of 100,000 to 150,000 clones detected, 81% appear once; the ten largest clones hold 3.5% to 4.5%. The source material was PBMCs. The receptors were gathered from a man aged 18 to 29 in good health and CMV-seropositive.

This chain links TRBV5-1 with TRBJ2-1; D may be TRBD2 (6 bases). This CDR3 has 15 amino acids. Germline assignment: CDR1 SGHRS and CDR2 YFSETQ. V dropped 0 bases and J dropped 9 bases, with 16 bases sitting between them. In nucleotides, the CDR3 is TGCGCCAGCAGCTTGGTTTCTGACGGGAGAGGTGAGCAGTTCTTC. Translated, it gives CASSLVSDGRGEQFF.

The CDR3 reads CASSINNEQFF. The CDR3 bases are TGTGCCAGCAGCATTAACAATGAGCAGTTCTTC. The rearrangement uses TRBV7-8 and TRBJ2-1; D is unresolved. Germline CDR1 and CDR2: SGHVS and FQNEAQ. This CDR3 has 11 amino acids. V lost 5 bases and J 5 bases, leaving 4 bases between the germline ends.

This clone was seen more than once but under ten times. This chain uses TRBV9 with TRBJ2-7; a possible D gene is TRBD1 (6 bases). Germline lookup yields CDR1 SGDLS and CDR2 YYNGEE. The CDR3 covers 17 residues. V was cut by 4 bases and J by 0 bases, with 20 bases left in between. In nucleotides, the CDR3 is TGTGCCAGCAGCAGGGGCCTTGACAGGTTGAGCTCCTACGAGCAGTACTTC. Translation gives CASSRGLDRLSSYEQYF.

The chain uses TRBV30 and TRBJ1-2; a possible D gene is TRBD1 (6 bases). Germline V gene data show CDR1 as GTSNPN and CDR2 as SVGIG (reference sequence). This CDR3 has 14 amino acids. Deletions cut 1 base from V and 1 base from J, with 10 bases between. In nucleotides, the CDR3 is TGTGCCTGGAGTGGCGGACAGCTTAACTATGGCTACACCTTC. Residues: CAWSGGQLNYGYTF.

This clone was seen once. V is TRBV15 and J is TRBJ2-2, with D possibly being TRBD1 (5 bases). V lost 1 base to trimming and J lost 1 base, with 7 bases between them. The germline V gene has CDR1 LNHNV and CDR2 YYDKDF (reference sequence). The CDR3 has 15 amino acids. Written as DNA, the CDR3 is TGTGCCACCAGCAGAGCTACAGGGAACACCGGGGAGCTGTTTTTT. As protein: CATSRATGNTGELFF.

The chain combines TRBV6-6 with TRBJ2-1; 9 bases agree with TRBD2. The CDR3 sequence is 14 residues long. CDR1 and CDR2 (germline): MNHNY, SVGAGI (reference sequence). V trimming: 2 bases; J trimming: 4 bases; junction bases outside the gene matches: 0. CDR3 protein: CASSYAGGYNEQFF. The CDR3 DNA reads as TGTGCCAGCAGTTACGCGGGGGGGTACAATGAGCAGTTCTTC.

The V gene is TRBV2, the J gene TRBJ2-2; 8 bases agree with TRBD2. There are 15 residues in the CDR3. The junction had 4 bases not matched to a gene; V was cut back by 5 bases and J by 2 bases. Germline values: CDR1 SNHLY, CDR2 FYNNEI. DNA of the CDR3: TGTGCCAGCAGTCTTAGCGGGGATAACACCGGGGAGCTGTTTTTT. It translates to CASSLSGDNTGELFF. The full variable domain, in which reference TRBV2 and TRBJ2-2 provide the parts outside the CDR3, is EPEVTQTPSHQVTQMGQEVILRCVPISNHLYFYWYRQILGQKVEFLVSFYNNEISEKSEIFDDQFSVERPDGSNFTLKIRSTKLEDSAMYFCASSLSGDNTGELFFGEGSRLTVL.

V usage is TRBV15 and J usage is TRBJ1-6, with no clear D. Trimming stripped 5 bases from V and 7 bases from J, with 15 bases between. Germline V gene lookup returns CDR1 LNHNV and CDR2 YYDKDF (reference sequence). The CDR3 covers 15 residues. The CDR3 spells CATSEEPGSNSPLHF. DNA for the CDR3: TGTGCCACCAGCGAAGAGCCCGGGAGCAATTCACCCCTCCACTTT.

CDR3 nucleotide sequence: TGTGCTAGTGGTTTGGTAAAGGGCGGGAGGGGGACCAAAAACATTCAGTACTTC. Encoded protein: CASGLVKGGRGTKNIQYF. The V gene is TRBV12-5, the J gene TRBJ2-4; the match to TRBD2 covers 9 bases. Germline V gene data show CDR1 as LGHNT and CDR2 as FRNRAP. CDR3 length: 18 residues. V lost 0 bases and J lost 2; bases outside the gene matches: 8.

The V and J genes are TRBV6-7 and TRBJ2-3, with TRBD2 identical over 8 bases. Being an ORF, TRBV6-7 has a function that is uncertain. The length of the CDR3 is 19 residues. The junction had 16 bases not matched to a gene; V was cut back by 2 bases and J by 3 bases. The CDR3 spells CASSYMTSVHQLETDTQYF. The CDR3 nucleotides are TGTGCCAGCAGTTACATGACTAGCGTACACCAGCTGGAAACAGATACGCAGTATTTT.

The rearrangement uses TRBV5-6 and TRBJ1-2; 8 bases line up with TRBD1. The CDR3 spans 15 residues. Germline V lookup: CDR1 SGHDT, CDR2 YYEEEE. V was clipped by 4 bases and J by 0 bases; unmatched bases: 5. The CDR3 region is CASSPRQGTNYGYTF. CDR3 DNA sequence: TGTGCCAGCAGCCCCCGACAGGGGACTAACTATGGCTACACCTTC.

The count of this clone is one. The CDR3 protein is CASSVQVGEQFF. CDR3 coding DNA: TGTGCCAGCAGCGTACAGGTCGGTGAGCAGTTCTTC. J is TRBJ2-1 and V is TRBV9; D gene ambiguous. CDR3 length: 12 amino acids. Per germline, CDR1 SGDLS and CDR2 YYNGEE. Trimming left V 1 base short and J 9 bases short, with 8 bases between. Full variable domain (outside the CDR3, taken from reference TRBV9 and TRBJ2-1): DSGVTQTPKHLITATGQRVTLRCSPRSGDLSVYWYQQSLDQGLQFLIQYYNGEERAKGNILERFSAQQFPDLHSELNLSSLELGDSALYFCASSVQVGEQFFGPGTRLTVL.

This chain joins TRBV19 and TRBJ1-2; TRBD1 matches 9 bases. Germline V CDR1 and CDR2: LNHDA, SQIVND (reference sequence). CDR3 length: 16 amino acids. J was trimmed by 4 bases and V by 6 bases; bases with no gene match: 12. This CDR3 is CASSPSTGQGLYGYTF. The DNA for the CDR3 is TGTGCCAGTAGCCCGTCTACGGGACAGGGACTCTATGGCTACACCTTC.

The chain couples TRBV18 to TRBJ1-1; D not certain. CDR3 length: 16 amino acids. The V and J ends lost 3 bases and 1 base respectively, with 15 bases between them. The V gene's germline CDR1 is KGHSH and CDR2 LQKENI. The DNA for the CDR3 is TGTGCCAGCTCACCGGCCCTTGTACAGCAGAACACTGAAGCTTTCTTT. This encodes CASSPALVQQNTEAFF.

J is TRBJ1-6 and V is TRBV30; no reliable D call. The CDR3 has 16 amino acids. Germline CDR1 and CDR2: GTSNPN and SVGIG (reference sequence). Trimming removed 4 bases from V and 0 bases from J, with 13 bases in between. The CDR3 DNA sequence: TGTGCCTGGAACCTGCGTGTGAGCTCCTATAATTCACCCCTCCACTTT. It encodes CAWNLRVSSYNSPLHF.

J is TRBJ2-2 and V is TRBV7-9, with D hard to call. Germline CDR1 SEHNR, CDR2 FQNEAQ (reference sequence). This CDR3 contains 12 residues. V was shortened by 6 bases and J by 4 bases, with 6 bases between the two germline ends. The CDR3 DNA follows: TGTGCCAGCAGTTACAGCACCGGGGAGCTGTTTTTT. Encoded protein: CASSYSTGELFF.

V is TRBV2 and J is TRBJ2-5, with D tentatively TRBD2 (6 bases). V was shortened by 2 bases and J by 2 bases, with 12 bases between the two germline ends. Germline CDR1 SNHLY, CDR2 FYNNEI. The CDR3 totals 15 residues. CDR3 sequence: CASSEHSGRQETQYF. Here the CDR3 DNA reads TGTGCCAGCAGTGAACACAGCGGGCGGCAAGAGACCCAGTACTTC.

The chain links TRBV5-6 to TRBJ1-6; D possibly corresponds to TRBD1 (6 bases). CDR1 is SGHDT and CDR2 is YYEEEE in the germline V gene. V shed 1 base and J shed 6 bases, with 20 bases lying between them. CDR3 length equals 18 residues. CDR3 in DNA: TGTGCCAGCAGCTTGATGTCCCAAGGGGGTTGGCGTAATTCACCCCTCCACTTT. This sequence encodes CASSLMSQGGWRNSPLHF.

V usage is TRBV7-2 and J usage is TRBJ1-2; D gene uncertain. The CDR3 runs to 17 residues. V lost 1 base to trimming and J lost 2 bases, with 17 bases between them. Germline V lookup: CDR1 SGHTA, CDR2 FQGNSA. The CDR3 sequence: CASSLGREGTSNYGYTF. The CDR3 DNA reads TGTGCCAGCAGCTTAGGCCGGGAGGGTACCTCAAACTATGGCTACACCTTC.

This chain connects TRBV9 to TRBJ2-1, with 8 bases that match TRBD1. V was pared by 0 bases and J by 2 bases, with 1 base of the junction left unmatched. The CDR3 loop spans 15 amino acids. Per germline, CDR1 SGDLS and CDR2 YYNGEE. In nucleotides, the CDR3 is TGTGCCAGCAGCGTAGAGGGACAGGCCTACAATGAGCAGTTCTTC. Translation: CASSVEGQAYNEQFF.

This sequence joins TRBV6-5 and TRBJ1-1; TRBD1 aligns across 7 bases. V was pared by 6 bases and J by 4 bases, with 11 bases of the junction left unmatched. Germline V gene data show CDR1 as MNHEY and CDR2 as SVGAGI. The CDR3 sequence is 15 residues long. The CDR3 DNA reads TGTGCCAGCAGCCGAACAGGGGATGGGAGCACTGAAGCTTTCTTT. This codes for CASSRTGDGSTEAFF.

This chain connects TRBV6-6 to TRBJ1-5; possibly TRBD1 for D (6 bases). Deletions cut 0 bases from V and 6 bases from J, with 15 bases between. CDR1 is MNHNY, CDR2 SVGAGI, per germline (reference sequence). The CDR3 has 16 residues. The CDR3 region has the DNA TGTGCCAGCAGTTACTCCGGGGGGCAGGGCGGTCAGCCCCAGCATTTT. Translating gives CASSYSGGQGGQPQHF.

The chain is built from TRBV2 and TRBJ1-5; maybe TRBD1 (6 bases). Germline loops: CDR1 SNHLY, CDR2 FYNNEI. Deletions cut 4 bases from V and 3 bases from J, with 16 bases between. This CDR3 is built from 16 residues. CDR3 in DNA: TGTGCCAGCAGTGTTCAGGGCAGGGGCACCAATCAGCCCCAGCATTTT. As protein: CASSVQGRGTNQPQHF. The variable domain in full, with the rest retrieved from reference TRBV2 and TRBJ1-5, is EPEVTQTPSHQVTQMGQEVILRCVPISNHLYFYWYRQILGQKVEFLVSFYNNEISEKSEIFDDQFSVERPDGSNFTLKIRSTKLEDSAMYFCASSVQGRGTNQPQHFGDGTRLSIL.

The chain has TRBV30 and TRBJ1-4; no clear D gene. Germline CDR1 reads GTSNPN; CDR2 reads SVGIG (reference sequence). The CDR3 length is 13 residues. V lost 3 bases to trimming and J lost 8 bases, with 13 bases between them. CDR3 in amino acids: CAWRRNSGEKLFF. The CDR3 DNA reads TGTGCCTGGAGAAGGAACAGCGGGGAAAAACTGTTTTTT.

This chain joins TRBV5-4 and TRBJ2-1, with 8 nucleotides matching TRBD2. V lost 3 bases to trimming and J lost 6 bases; unmatched junction nucleotides: 5. The CDR3 extends over 14 amino acids. Germline CDR1 and CDR2: SGHNT and YYREEE (reference sequence). CDR3 bases: TGTGCCAGCAGCTCTCGACTAGCGCCCAATGAGCAGTTCTTC. This sequence encodes CASSSRLAPNEQFF.

The chain uses TRBV10-3 and TRBJ2-1; 8 bases line up with TRBD1. This CDR3 is built from 12 residues. In germline, CDR1 is ENHRY, CDR2 SYGVKD. Unmatched junction bases numbered 2, after V lost 8 bases and J lost 5 bases. DNA of the CDR3: TGTGCCATCCGGACAGGGAACAATGAGCAGTTCTTC. This sequence encodes CAIRTGNNEQFF.